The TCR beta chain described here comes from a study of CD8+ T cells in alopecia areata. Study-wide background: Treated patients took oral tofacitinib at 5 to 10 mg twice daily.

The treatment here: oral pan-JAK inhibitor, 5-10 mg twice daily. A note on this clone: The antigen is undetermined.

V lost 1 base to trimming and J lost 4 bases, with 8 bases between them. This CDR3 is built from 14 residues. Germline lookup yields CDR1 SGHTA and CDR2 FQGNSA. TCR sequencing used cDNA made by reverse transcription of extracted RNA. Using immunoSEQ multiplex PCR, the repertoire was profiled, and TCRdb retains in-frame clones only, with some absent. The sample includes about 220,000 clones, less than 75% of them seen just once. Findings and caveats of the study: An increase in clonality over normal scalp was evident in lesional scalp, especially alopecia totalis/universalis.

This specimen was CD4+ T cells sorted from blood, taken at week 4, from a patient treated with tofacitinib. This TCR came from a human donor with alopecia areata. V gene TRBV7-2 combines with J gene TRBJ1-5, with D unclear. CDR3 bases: TGTGCCAGCAGCTTAGGTTCCCTAAATCAGCCCCAGCATTTT. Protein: CASSLGSLNQPQHF.